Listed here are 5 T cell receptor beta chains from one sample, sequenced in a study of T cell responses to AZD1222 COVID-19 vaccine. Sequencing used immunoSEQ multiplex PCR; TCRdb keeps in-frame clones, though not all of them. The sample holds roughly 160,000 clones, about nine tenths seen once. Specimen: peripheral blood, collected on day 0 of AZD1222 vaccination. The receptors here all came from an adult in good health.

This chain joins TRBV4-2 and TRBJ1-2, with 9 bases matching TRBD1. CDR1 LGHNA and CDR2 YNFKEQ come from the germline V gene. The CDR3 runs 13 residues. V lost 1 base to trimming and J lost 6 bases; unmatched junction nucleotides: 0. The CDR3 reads CASSQGQGDGYTF. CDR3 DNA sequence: TGTGCCAGCAGCCAAGGACAGGGGGATGGCTACACCTTC.

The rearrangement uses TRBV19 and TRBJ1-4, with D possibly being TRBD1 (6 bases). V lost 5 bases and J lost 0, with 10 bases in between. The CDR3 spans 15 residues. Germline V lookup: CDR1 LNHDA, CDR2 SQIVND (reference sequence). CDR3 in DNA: TGTGCCAGTAGTCCCAGGACAGCAACTAATGAAAAACTGTTTTTT. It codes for CASSPRTATNEKLFF.

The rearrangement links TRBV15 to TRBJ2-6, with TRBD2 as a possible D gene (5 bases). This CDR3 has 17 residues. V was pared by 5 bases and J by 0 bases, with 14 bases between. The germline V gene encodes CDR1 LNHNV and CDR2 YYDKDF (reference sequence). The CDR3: CATSPPRTDSGANVLTF. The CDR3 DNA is TGTGCCACCAGCCCTCCCCGGACTGACTCTGGGGCCAACGTCCTGACTTTC.

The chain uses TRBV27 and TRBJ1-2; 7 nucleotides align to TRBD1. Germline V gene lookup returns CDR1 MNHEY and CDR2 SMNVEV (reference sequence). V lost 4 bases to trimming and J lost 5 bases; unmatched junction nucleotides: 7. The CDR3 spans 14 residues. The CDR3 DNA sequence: TGTGCCAGCAGTTATCAGACAGGGAGTTATGGCTACACCTTC. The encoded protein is CASSYQTGSYGYTF.

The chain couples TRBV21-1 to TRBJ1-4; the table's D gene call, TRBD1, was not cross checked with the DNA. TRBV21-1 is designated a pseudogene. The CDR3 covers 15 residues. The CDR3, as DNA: TGTGCCAGCAGCGCCCGACAGGGGACTAATGAAAAACTGTTTTTT. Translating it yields CASSARQGTNEKLFF.